This T cell receptor (beta chain) was sequenced for a study of untreated major depressive disorder. Findings and limits, study-wide: All top five TRBV05-01 clones per subject were private clones.

As concerns this clone: Its antigen is unidentified.

The CDR3 contains 13 residues. The germline gives CDR1 WSHSY, CDR2 SAAADI. Germline trimming cut 8 bases from V and 0 bases from J; bases unmatched to any gene: 2. Produced via immunoSEQ multiplex PCR; TCRdb's table is partial and in-frame only. The sample lists 20,000 or so clones, about 83% seen once, with about 0.8% in the top ten. The chain uses TRBV10-2 and TRBJ2-3; 7 bases are a match to TRBD2. Sequenced input: CD4+ T cells from PBMCs. This clonotype originated in a woman aged 30 to 39 in good health. The CDR3 loop is CASDSGSTDTQYF. The CDR3 DNA follows: TGCGCCAGCGATAGCGGGAGCACAGATACGCAGTATTTT.